This T cell receptor beta chain came from a study of CD4 T cells in lung cancer (dated by TCRdb to the late 2010s). Looking at the study overall: In the study, blood T cells of NSCLC patients were screened for responses to candidate mutation-encoded neoepitopes, and neoantigen-specific CD4+ T-cell clones and TCRs were isolated. The resected patients had lung adenocarcinoma or squamous cell carcinoma, were aged 60 to 69 at blood donation, and mostly were former smokers. Before blood donation, treatments including platinum chemotherapy had been received by the patients, and nivolumab or pembrolizumab had been received by some of the patients. Several patients undergoing curative-intent resections for stage I-III non-small cell lung cancer provided the tumor and non-adjacent lung tissue. Deep sequencing of TCRB was used to follow the frequency of neoantigen-specific clonotypes in tumor resections, non-adjacent lung and cultured T-cell products.

About this clone: Its antigen target is currently unknown. Per-base qualities were not stored, and no clone one base away is much larger.

Between the V and J ends, shortened by 0 bases and 7 bases respectively, the junction contains 21 bases. CDR1 and CDR2, per the germline V gene, are SGHAT and FQNNGV. Taken from cysteine to phenylalanine, the CDR3 has 18 residues. CDR3 DNA is the only sequence kept; it has 54 bases, read in frame from the first base. The library relied on the immunoSEQ multiplex PCR assay. DNA was isolated with Qiagen DNeasy or QIAamp micro DNA kits and TCRB sequenced with the Adaptive Biotechnology human TCRB sequencing kit. Sequencing of TCRB libraries was performed on an Illumina MiSeq. In the authors' own workflow: The kit provider's software was used to analyze TCRB sequence data, and Fisher's exact test was applied to assess tumor enrichment of clonotype templates. Entries here come from immuneACCESS through TCRdb and include only in-frame sequences with V and J called. Some clones fail to appear in such tables; in the studies checked, an unresolved V gene covers under half of the shortfall, and the cause of the remainder is unknown. That table is the source of V, J and clone size, and D and trimming were worked out from the DNA. For this sample there are some 9,600 clones; roughly three fifths appear just once. The ten top clones hold 15% of the sample.

What the study reported, not specific to this receptor: Rather than memory responses to the cancer, some blood-derived responses might reflect cross-reactivity or in vitro priming of naive T cells.

Non-adjacent lung tissue was taken as far as possible from the malignant lesion, at least 3 cm away, from the same resection. The clonotype originates from a man aged 60 to 69 with non-small cell lung cancer. This chain joins TRBV11-2 to TRBJ1-4; D gene: possibly TRBD1, on 5 matching bases. Material: normal lung tissue taken away from the tumor. The CDR3 amino acid sequence is: CASSLEGQGPPLAEKLFF. The DNA reads TGTGCCAGCAGCTTAGAGGGCCAGGGCCCCCCTCTTGCTGAAAAACTGTTTTTT.